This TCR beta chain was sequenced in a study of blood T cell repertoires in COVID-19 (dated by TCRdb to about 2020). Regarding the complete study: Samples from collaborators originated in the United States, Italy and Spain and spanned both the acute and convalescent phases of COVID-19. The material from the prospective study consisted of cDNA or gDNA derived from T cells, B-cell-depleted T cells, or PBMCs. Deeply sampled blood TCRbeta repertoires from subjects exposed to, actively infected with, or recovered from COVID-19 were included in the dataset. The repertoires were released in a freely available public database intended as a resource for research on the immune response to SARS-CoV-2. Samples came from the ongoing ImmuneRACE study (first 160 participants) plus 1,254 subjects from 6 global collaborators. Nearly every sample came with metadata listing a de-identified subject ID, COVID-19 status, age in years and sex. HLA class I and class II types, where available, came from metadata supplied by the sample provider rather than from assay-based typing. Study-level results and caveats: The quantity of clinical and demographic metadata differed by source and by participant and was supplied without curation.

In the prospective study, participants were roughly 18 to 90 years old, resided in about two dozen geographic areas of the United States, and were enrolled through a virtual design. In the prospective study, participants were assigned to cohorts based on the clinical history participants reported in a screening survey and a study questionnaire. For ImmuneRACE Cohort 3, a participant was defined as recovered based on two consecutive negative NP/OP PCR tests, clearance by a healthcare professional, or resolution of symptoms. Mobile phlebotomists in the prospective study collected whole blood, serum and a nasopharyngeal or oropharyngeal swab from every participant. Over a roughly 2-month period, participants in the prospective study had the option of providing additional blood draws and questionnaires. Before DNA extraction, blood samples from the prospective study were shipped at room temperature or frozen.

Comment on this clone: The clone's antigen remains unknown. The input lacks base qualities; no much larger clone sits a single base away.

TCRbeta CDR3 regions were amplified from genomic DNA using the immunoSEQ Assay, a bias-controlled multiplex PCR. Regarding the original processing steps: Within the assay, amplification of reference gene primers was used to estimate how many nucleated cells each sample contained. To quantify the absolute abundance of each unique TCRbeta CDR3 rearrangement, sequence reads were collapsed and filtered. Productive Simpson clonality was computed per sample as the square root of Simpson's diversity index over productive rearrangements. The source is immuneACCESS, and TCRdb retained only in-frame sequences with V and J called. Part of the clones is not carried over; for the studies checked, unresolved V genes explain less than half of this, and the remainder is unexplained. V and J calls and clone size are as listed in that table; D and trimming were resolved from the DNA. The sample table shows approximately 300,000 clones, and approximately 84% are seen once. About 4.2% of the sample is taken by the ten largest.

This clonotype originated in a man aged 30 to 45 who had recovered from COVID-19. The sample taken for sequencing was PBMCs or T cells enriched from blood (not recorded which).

The CDR3 protein: CSVEEGGLTF. Here is the DNA: TGCAGCGTTGAAGAGGGGGGATTGACCTTC. Rearrangement joined TRBV29-1 to TRBJ1-2; possibly the D gene is TRBD1, per 5 matching bases. The CDR1 and CDR2 encoded by the germline V gene are SQVTM and ANQGSEA. The CDR3 goes from the cysteine to the phenylalanine over 10 residues. The entry retains the CDR3 DNA only, 30 bases that are in frame from base 1. V loses 0 bases, J loses 14 bases, and the germline ends lie 10 bases apart.